A selection of T cell receptor beta chains follows, all from one sample in a study of blood T cell repertoires in COVID-19. Profiled with immunoSEQ multiplex PCR; TCRdb holds only in-frame clones, not every one. Here the sample spans some 250,000 clones, around 86% being singletons. Sequencing was done on a sample of peripheral blood. These receptors were obtained from a man aged 25 to 45 who had recovered from COVID-19. CDR3s include the opening cysteine and the closing phenylalanine or tryptophan. D genes are given only for firm matches. Some rows mark clone size as missing; the rest say once, few, many or name a class of expanded clone.

v_call: TRBV13
d_call: TRBD1
clone_size: -
j_call: TRBJ2-5
cdr3_nt: TGTGCCAGCAGCTCCTTCCCGGGACAGGTTGGAGAGACCCAGTACTTC
cdr3_aa: CASSSFPGQVGETQYF

v_call: TRBV5-6
d_call: -
clone_size: -
j_call: TRBJ1-4
cdr3_nt: TGTGCCAGCACGGCAGGGGAAAAACTGTTTTTT
cdr3_aa: CASTAGEKLFF

v_call: TRBV14
d_call: -
clone_size: -
j_call: TRBJ2-1
cdr3_nt: TGTGCCAGCAGCCCTAGCCACAATGAGCAGTTCTTC
cdr3_aa: CASSPSHNEQFF

v_call: TRBV18
d_call: -
clone_size: -
j_call: TRBJ2-7
cdr3_nt: TGTGCCAGCTCACCACGGAACAGGGAATACGAGCAGTACTTC
cdr3_aa: CASSPRNREYEQYF

v_call: TRBV6-4
d_call: TRBD1
clone_size: -
j_call: TRBJ2-2
cdr3_nt: TGTGCCAGCAGTCAGGGGGCAAGCACCGGGGAGCTGTTTTTT
cdr3_aa: CASSQGASTGELFF

v_call: TRBV19
d_call: -
clone_size: -
j_call: TRBJ2-3
cdr3_nt: TGTGCCAGTAGTTGGTCCAGCGGAAGCACAGATACGCAGTATTTT
cdr3_aa: CASSWSSGSTDTQYF

v_call: TRBV19
d_call: TRBD1
clone_size: -
j_call: TRBJ1-2
cdr3_nt: TGTGCCAGTAGGACAGGGACAATCTATGGCTACACCTTC
cdr3_aa: CASRTGTIYGYTF

v_call: TRBV30
d_call: -
clone_size: -
j_call: TRBJ1-5
cdr3_nt: TGTGCCTGGAGTGTTCAGGGAAATCAGCCCCAGCATTTT
cdr3_aa: CAWSVQGNQPQHF

v_call: TRBV30
d_call: -
clone_size: -
j_call: TRBJ1-3
cdr3_nt: TGTGCCTGGAGTGTAACAGCCAGCTCTGGAAACACCATATATTTT
cdr3_aa: CAWSVTASSGNTIYF

v_call: TRBV29-1
d_call: -
clone_size: -
j_call: TRBJ2-7
cdr3_nt: TGCAGCGTTGGGGCAGGCTCCTACGAGCAGTACTTC
cdr3_aa: CSVGAGSYEQYF

v_call: TRBV20-1
d_call: TRBD1
clone_size: -
j_call: TRBJ2-7
cdr3_nt: TGCAGTGTCCAGGGGGCCTACGAGCAGTACTTC
cdr3_aa: CSVQGAYEQYF

v_call: TRBV13
d_call: -
clone_size: -
j_call: TRBJ2-5
cdr3_nt: TGTGCCAGCAGCTTAAAAGGGGGGGAAGAGACCCAGTACTTC
cdr3_aa: CASSLKGGEETQYF

v_call: TRBV18
d_call: -
clone_size: -
j_call: TRBJ2-5
cdr3_nt: TGTGCCAGCTCACCACCGGGGGGAGAGACCCAGTACTTC
cdr3_aa: CASSPPGGETQYF

v_call: TRBV7-2
d_call: -
clone_size: once
j_call: TRBJ1-2
cdr3_nt: TGTGCCAGCAGCTTAGGCGGGGGGAGGTATGGCTACACCTTC
cdr3_aa: CASSLGGGRYGYTF

v_call: TRBV5-1
d_call: TRBD1
clone_size: -
j_call: TRBJ1-2
cdr3_nt: TGCGCCAGCAGCACGGGACAGGGAGAAGGCTACACCTTC
cdr3_aa: CASSTGQGEGYTF

v_call: TRBV20-1
d_call: -
clone_size: -
j_call: TRBJ2-1
cdr3_nt: TGCAGTGCTAGTGCCCTGAGGGACAATGAGCAGTTCTTC
cdr3_aa: CSASALRDNEQFF

v_call: TRBV11-2
d_call: -
clone_size: -
j_call: TRBJ1-1
cdr3_nt: TGTGCCAGCAGCTTGTATAGGGGCTACACTGAAGCTTTCTTT
cdr3_aa: CASSLYRGYTEAFF

v_call: TRBV5-1
d_call: TRBD1
clone_size: -
j_call: TRBJ1-4
cdr3_nt: TGCGCCAGCAGCTTCGACAGGGGGCGAGATGAAAAACTGTTTTTT
cdr3_aa: CASSFDRGRDEKLFF

v_call: TRBV5-6
d_call: -
clone_size: once
j_call: TRBJ1-4
cdr3_nt: TGTGCCAGCAGCTTGTTAACAGCAAATGAAAAACTGTTTTTT
cdr3_aa: CASSLLTANEKLFF

v_call: TRBV19
d_call: TRBD1
clone_size: -
j_call: TRBJ1-5
cdr3_nt: TGTGCCAGTACCTTCAGGGGGACAGGGGGCGGCAATCAGCCCCAGCATTTT
cdr3_aa: CASTFRGTGGGNQPQHF

v_call: TRBV7-9
d_call: -
clone_size: -
j_call: TRBJ2-1
cdr3_nt: TGTGCCAGCAGCCCCTCGGTCGGGGTGACATACAATGAGCAGTTCTTC
cdr3_aa: CASSPSVGVTYNEQFF

v_call: TRBV5-4
d_call: TRBD1
clone_size: -
j_call: TRBJ2-7
cdr3_nt: TGTGCCAGCAGCTTGGGGACAGGGGGGCTCTCCTACGAGCAGTACTTC
cdr3_aa: CASSLGTGGLSYEQYF

v_call: TRBV7-9
d_call: TRBD2
clone_size: -
j_call: TRBJ2-5
cdr3_nt: TGTGCCAGCAGCTTAAGTCTGGGACTAGCTCAAGAGACCCAGTACTTC
cdr3_aa: CASSLSLGLAQETQYF

v_call: TRBV27
d_call: TRBD1
clone_size: -
j_call: TRBJ1-5
cdr3_nt: TGTGCCAGCACCCTACAGGGGGGAAATCAGCCCCAGCATTTT
cdr3_aa: CASTLQGGNQPQHF

v_call: TRBV7-9
d_call: TRBD1
clone_size: -
j_call: TRBJ1-3
cdr3_nt: TGTGCCAGCAGCCCCCACAGGGGGAGCTCTGGAAACACCATATATTTT
cdr3_aa: CASSPHRGSSGNTIYF

v_call: TRBV20-1
d_call: -
clone_size: -
j_call: TRBJ1-3
cdr3_nt: TGCAGTGCTGGCTCGAGAAACACCATATATTTT
cdr3_aa: CSAGSRNTIYF

v_call: TRBV4-1
d_call: TRBD2
clone_size: -
j_call: TRBJ2-3
cdr3_nt: TGCGCCAGCAGCCATGCGGGAGGGGAGACTAGCCGCAATACGCAGTATTTT
cdr3_aa: CASSHAGGETSRNTQYF